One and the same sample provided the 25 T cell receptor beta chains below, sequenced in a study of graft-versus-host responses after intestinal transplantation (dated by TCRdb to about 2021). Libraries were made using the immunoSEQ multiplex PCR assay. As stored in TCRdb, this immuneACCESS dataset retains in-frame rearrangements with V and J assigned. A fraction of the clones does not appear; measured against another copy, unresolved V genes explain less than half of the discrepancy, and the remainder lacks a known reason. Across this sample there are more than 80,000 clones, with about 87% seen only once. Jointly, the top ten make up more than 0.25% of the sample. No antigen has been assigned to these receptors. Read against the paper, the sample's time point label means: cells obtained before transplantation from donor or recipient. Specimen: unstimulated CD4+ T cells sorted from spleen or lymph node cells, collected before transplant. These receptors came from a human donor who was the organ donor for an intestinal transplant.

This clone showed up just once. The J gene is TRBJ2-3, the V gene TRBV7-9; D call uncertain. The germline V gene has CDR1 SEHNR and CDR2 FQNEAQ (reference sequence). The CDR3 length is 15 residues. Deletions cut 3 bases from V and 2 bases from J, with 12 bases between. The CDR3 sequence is CASSFLRVNTDTQYF. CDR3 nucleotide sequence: TGTGCCAGCAGCTTTCTGAGAGTCAACACAGATACGCAGTATTTT. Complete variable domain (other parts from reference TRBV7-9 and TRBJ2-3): DTGVSQNPRHKITKRGQNVTFRCDPISEHNRLYWYRQTLGQGPEFLTYFQNEAQLEKSRLLSDRFSAERPKGSFSTLEIQRTEQGDSAMYLCASSFLRVNTDTQYFGPGTRLTVL.

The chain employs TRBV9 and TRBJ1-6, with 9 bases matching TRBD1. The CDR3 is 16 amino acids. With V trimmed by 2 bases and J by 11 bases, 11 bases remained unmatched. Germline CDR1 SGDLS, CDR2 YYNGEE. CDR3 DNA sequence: TGTGCCAGCAGCGTGGATCCGGGACAGGGAGGGCCACCCCTCCACTTT. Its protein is CASSVDPGQGGPPLHF.

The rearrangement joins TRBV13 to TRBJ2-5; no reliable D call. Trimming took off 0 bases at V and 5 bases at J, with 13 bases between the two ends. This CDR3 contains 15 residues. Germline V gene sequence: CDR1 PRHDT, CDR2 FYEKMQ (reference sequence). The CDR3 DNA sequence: TGTGCCAGCAGCTTAGGCCCCTACGGGTGGGAGACCCAGTACTTC. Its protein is CASSLGPYGWETQYF. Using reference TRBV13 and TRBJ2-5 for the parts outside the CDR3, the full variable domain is AAGVIQSPRHLIKEKRETATLKCYPIPRHDTVYWYQQGPGQDPQFLISFYEKMQSDKGSIPDRFSAQQFSDYHSELNMSSLELGDSALYFCASSLGPYGWETQYFGPGTRLLVL.

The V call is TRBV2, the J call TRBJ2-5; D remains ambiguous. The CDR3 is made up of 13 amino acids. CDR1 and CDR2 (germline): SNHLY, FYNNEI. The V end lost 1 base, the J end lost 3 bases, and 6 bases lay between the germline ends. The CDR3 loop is CASSEVPEETQYF. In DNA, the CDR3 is TGTGCCAGCAGTGAAGTTCCCGAAGAGACCCAGTACTTC.

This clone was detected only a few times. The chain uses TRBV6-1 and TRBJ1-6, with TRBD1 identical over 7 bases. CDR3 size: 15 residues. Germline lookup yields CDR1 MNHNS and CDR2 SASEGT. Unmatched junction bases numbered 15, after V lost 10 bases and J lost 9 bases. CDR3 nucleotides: TGTGCCACCTGCCGAATCCGGGACAGCAGTTCACCCCTCCACTTT. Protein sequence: CATCRIRDSSSPLHF.

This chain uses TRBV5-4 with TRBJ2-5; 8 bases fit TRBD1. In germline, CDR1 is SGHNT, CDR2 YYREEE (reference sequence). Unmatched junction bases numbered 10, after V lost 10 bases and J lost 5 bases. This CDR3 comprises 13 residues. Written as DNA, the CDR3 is TGTGCCGGAGCACGACAGGGGCAGGAGACCCAGTACTTC. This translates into CAGARQGQETQYF.

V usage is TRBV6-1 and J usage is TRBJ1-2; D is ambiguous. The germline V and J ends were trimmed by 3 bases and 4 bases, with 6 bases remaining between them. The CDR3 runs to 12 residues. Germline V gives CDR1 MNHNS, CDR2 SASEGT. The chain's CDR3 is CASSDGGYGYTF. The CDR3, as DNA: TGTGCCAGCAGTGACGGCGGCTATGGCTACACCTTC.

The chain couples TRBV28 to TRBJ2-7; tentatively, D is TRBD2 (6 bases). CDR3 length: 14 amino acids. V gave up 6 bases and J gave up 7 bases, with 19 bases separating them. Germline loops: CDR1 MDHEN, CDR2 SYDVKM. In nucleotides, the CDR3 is TGTGCCAGCAGCCCGCCCCGCGGTGGGGGGGAGCAGTACTTC. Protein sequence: CASSPPRGGGEQYF. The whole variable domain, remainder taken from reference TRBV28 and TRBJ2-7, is DVKVTQSSRYLVKRTGEKVFLECVQDMDHENMFWYRQDPGLGLRLIYFSYDVKMKEKGDIPEGYSVSREKKERFSLILESASTNQTSMYLCASSPPRGGGEQYFGPGTRLTVT.

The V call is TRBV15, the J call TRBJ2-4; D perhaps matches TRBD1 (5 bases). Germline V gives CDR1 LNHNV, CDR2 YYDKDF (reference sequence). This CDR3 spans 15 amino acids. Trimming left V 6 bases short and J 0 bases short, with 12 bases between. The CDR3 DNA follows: TGTGCCACCAGTACAGGAGTGTTAGCCAAAAACATTCAGTACTTC. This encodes CATSTGVLAKNIQYF.

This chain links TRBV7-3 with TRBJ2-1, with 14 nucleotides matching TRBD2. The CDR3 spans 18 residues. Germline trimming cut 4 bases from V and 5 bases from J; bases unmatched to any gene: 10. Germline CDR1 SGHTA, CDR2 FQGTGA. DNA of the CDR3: TGTGCCAGCAGCTCTACCGGGACTAGCGGGAGTTCGCACAATGAGCAGTTCTTC. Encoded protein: CASSSTGTSGSSHNEQFF.

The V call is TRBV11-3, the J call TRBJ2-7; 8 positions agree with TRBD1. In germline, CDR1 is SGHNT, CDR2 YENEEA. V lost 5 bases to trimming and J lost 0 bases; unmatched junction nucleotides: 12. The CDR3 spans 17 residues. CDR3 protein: CASSPRQGLATSYEQYF. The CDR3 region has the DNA TGTGCCAGCAGCCCCCGACAGGGGCTGGCTACCTCCTACGAGCAGTACTTC.

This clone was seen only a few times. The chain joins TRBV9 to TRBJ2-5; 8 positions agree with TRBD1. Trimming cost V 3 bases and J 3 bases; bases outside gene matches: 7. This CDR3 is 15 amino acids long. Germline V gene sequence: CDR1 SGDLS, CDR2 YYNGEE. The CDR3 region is CASSATGTGEETQYF. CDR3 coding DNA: TGTGCCAGCAGCGCTACCGGGACAGGAGAAGAGACCCAGTACTTC.

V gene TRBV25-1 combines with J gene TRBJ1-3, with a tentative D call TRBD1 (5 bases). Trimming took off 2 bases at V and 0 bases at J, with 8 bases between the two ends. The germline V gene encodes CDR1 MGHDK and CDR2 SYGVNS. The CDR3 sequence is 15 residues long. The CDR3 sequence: CASSERQFSGNTIYF. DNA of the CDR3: TGTGCCAGCAGTGAAAGACAGTTCTCTGGAAACACCATATATTTT.

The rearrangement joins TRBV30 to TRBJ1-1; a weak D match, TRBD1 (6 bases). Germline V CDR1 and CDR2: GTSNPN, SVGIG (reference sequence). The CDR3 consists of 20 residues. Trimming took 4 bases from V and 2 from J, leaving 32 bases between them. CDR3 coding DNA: TGTGCCTGGAAGGGGGATGGGGGATACGCACCGCTAGGGCCAAACACTGAAGCTTTCTTT. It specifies CAWKGDGGYAPLGPNTEAFF.

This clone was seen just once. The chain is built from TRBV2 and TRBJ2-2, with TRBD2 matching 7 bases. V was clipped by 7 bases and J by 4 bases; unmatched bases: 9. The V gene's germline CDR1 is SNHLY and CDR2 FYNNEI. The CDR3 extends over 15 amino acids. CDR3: CASTLNLAATGELFF. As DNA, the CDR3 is TGTGCCAGCACCCTAAACCTAGCGGCCACCGGGGAGCTGTTTTTT. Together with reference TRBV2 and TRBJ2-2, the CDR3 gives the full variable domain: EPEVTQTPSHQVTQMGQEVILRCVPISNHLYFYWYRQILGQKVEFLVSFYNNEISEKSEIFDDQFSVERPDGSNFTLKIRSTKLEDSAMYFCASTLNLAATGELFFGEGSRLTVL.

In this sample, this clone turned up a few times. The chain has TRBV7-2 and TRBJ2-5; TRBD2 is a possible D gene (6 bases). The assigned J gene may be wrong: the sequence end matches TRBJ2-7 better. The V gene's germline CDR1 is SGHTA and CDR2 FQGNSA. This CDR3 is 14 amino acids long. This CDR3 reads CASSLGGVSYEQYF. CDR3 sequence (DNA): TGTGCCAGCAGCTTAGGCGGGGTCTCCTACGAGCAGTACTTC.

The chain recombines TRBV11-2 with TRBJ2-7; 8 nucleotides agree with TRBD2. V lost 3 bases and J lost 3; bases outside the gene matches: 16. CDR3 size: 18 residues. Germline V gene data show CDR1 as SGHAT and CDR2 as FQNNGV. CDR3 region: CASSFSAGARGSLYEQYF. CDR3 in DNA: TGTGCCAGCAGCTTCTCAGCGGGAGCACGAGGCTCGCTCTACGAGCAGTACTTC.

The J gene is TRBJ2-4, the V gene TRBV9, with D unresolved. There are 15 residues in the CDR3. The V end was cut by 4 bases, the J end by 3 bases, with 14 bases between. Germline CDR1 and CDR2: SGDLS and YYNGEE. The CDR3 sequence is CASSPGQGGKNIQYF. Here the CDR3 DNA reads TGTGCCAGCAGCCCTGGTCAAGGCGGCAAAAACATTCAGTACTTC.

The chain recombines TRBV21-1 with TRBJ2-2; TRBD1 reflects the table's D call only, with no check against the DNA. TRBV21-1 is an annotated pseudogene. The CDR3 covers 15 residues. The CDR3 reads CASSLRDRGLGELFF. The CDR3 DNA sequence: TGTGCCAGCAGCCTCCGGGACAGGGGACTCGGGGAGCTGTTTTTT.

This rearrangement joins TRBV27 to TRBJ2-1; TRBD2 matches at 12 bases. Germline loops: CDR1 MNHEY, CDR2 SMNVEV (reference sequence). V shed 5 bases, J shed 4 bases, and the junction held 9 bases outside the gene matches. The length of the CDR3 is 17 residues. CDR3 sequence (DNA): TGTGCCAGCAGTCCCCCCCTAGCGGGAGGGGTTTACAATGAGCAGTTCTTC. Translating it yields CASSPPLAGGVYNEQFF.

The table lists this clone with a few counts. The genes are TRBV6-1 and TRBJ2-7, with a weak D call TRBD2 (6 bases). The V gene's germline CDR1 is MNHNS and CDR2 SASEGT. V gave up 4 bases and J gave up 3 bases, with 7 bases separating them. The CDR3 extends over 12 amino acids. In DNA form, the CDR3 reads TGTGCCAGCAGTGCGGGGGTCTACGAGCAGTACTTC. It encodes CASSAGVYEQYF.

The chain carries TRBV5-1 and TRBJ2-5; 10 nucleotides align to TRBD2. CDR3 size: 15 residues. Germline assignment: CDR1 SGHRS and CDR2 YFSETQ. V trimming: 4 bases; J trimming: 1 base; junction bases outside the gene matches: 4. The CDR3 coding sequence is TGCGCCAGCAGCGGGTTAGCGGGGGGCCAAGAGACCCAGTACTTC. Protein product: CASSGLAGGQETQYF.

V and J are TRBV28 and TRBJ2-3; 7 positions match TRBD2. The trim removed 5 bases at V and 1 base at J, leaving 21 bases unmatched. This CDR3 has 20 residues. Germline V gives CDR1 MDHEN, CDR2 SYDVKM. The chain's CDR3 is CASSPSVVRERGVGTDTQYF. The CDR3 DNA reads TGTGCCAGCAGTCCCTCGGTTGTGCGGGAGAGGGGCGTGGGCACAGATACGCAGTATTTT.

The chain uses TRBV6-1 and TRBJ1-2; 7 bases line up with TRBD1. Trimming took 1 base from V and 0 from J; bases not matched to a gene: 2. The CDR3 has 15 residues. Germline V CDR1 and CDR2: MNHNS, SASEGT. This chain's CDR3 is CASSEGQGPNYGYTF. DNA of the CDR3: TGTGCCAGCAGTGAAGGACAGGGCCCTAACTATGGCTACACCTTC.

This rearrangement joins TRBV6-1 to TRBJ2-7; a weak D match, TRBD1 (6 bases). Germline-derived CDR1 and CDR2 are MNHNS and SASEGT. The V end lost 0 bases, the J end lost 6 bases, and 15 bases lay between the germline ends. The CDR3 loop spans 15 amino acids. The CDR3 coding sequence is TGTGCCAGCAGTGAAGCTTGGGGGCCTTGGGGCGAGCAGTACTTC. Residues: CASSEAWGPWGEQYF.